This is a list of T cell receptor beta chains from one sample in a study of cytomegalovirus exposure and HLA in healthy donors. Repertoires were generated with immunoSEQ multiplex PCR, while TCRdb's copy carries only in-frame clones and drops some. The data contain 150,000 to 180,000 clones, approximately 69% of them singletons. Sequencing was done on a sample of PBMCs. The receptors were gathered from a man in his thirties or forties in good health and CMV-seronegative. Each CDR3 is given with its conserved first and last residue. Fields, in order: V gene, D gene, J gene, clone size, CDR3 DNA, CDR3 protein. D genes are given only for firm matches. Expanded clones get a size class; other rows say once, few or many, or leave the size out.

>TRBV9|TRBD1|TRBJ2-1|-
TGTGCCAGCAGCGTGGGGACAGGGACCTACAATGAGCAGTTCTTC
CASSVGTGTYNEQFF
>TRBV28|TRBD1|TRBJ1-5|once
TGTGCCAGCAGTGGGACAGCGAATCAGCCCCAGCATTTT
CASSGTANQPQHF
>TRBV21-1|-|TRBJ1-5|few
TGTGCCAGCAGCAAGTCAGGGGTACAGCCCCAGCATTTT
CASSKSGVQPQHF
>TRBV28|-|TRBJ2-2|-
TGTGCCAGCATCCCGGGGACCGGGGAGCTGTTTTTT
CASIPGTGELFF
>TRBV19|-|TRBJ2-5|-
TGTGCCACCTCACCTGGGAGGAGACCCCAAGAGACCCAGTACTTC
CATSPGRRPQETQYF
>TRBV27|-|TRBJ2-7|-
TGTGCCAGCGGATTCACAGAAGGCGAGCAGTACTTC
CASGFTEGEQYF
>TRBV5-1|-|TRBJ2-7|-
TGCGCCAGCAGCTTGGGACAGGCCAACTACGAGCAGTACTTC
CASSLGQANYEQYF
>TRBV4-3|-|TRBJ1-1|once
TGCGCCAGCAGCCAAGACTGGGCAGGGAACACTGAAGCTTTCTTT
CASSQDWAGNTEAFF
>TRBV9|TRBD2|TRBJ2-2|-
TGTGCCAGCAGCGCCCGGACTAGCGGGAACACCGGGGAGCTGTTTTTT
CASSARTSGNTGELFF
>TRBV7-7|-|TRBJ2-5|-
TGTGCTAGCAGCTCCTCAGGGGCGGAGACCCAGTACTTC
CASSSSGAETQYF
>TRBV28|TRBD1|TRBJ1-6|once
TGTGCCAGCAGTTTAGAGGGGACAGAGTATAATTCACCCCTCCACTTT
CASSLEGTEYNSPLHF
>TRBV7-2|-|TRBJ1-6|-
TGTGCCAGCAGCTTAGACAACAGGGATTTGGGTTCACCCCTCCACTTT
CASSLDNRDLGSPLHF
>TRBV28|-|TRBJ2-6|-
TGTGCCAGCAGTGAACAGCCGACTGGGGCCAACGTCCTGACTTTC
CASSEQPTGANVLTF
>TRBV29-1|TRBD1|TRBJ2-2|-
TGCAGCGCTACAGGGGGATCGAACACCGGGGAGCTGTTTTTT
CSATGGSNTGELFF
>TRBV7-9|TRBD1|TRBJ1-4|-
TGTGCCAGCAGCTCCGGGGACAGGACTAATGAAAAACTGTTTTTT
CASSSGDRTNEKLFF
>TRBV25-1|TRBD2|TRBJ2-5|-
TGTGCCAGCAGTGGGTGGACTAGACAAGAGACCCAGTACTTC
CASSGWTRQETQYF
>TRBV6-1|TRBD2|TRBJ2-1|once
TGTGCCAGCAGGCCCCTAGCGGGGGGGCCGGGTGAGCAGTTCTTC
CASRPLAGGPGEQFF
>TRBV7-9|-|TRBJ2-3|-
TGTGCCAGCAGTTATACAGGGGGGGCAGACACAGATACGCAGTATTTT
CASSYTGGADTDTQYF
>TRBV4-2|TRBD1|TRBJ1-2|-
TGTGCCAGCAGCCAAGAGGGACAGGGAGGGAATGGCTACACCTTC
CASSQEGQGGNGYTF
>TRBV28|TRBD1|TRBJ1-2|-
TGTGCCAGCAGTACGGGACAGGGGGAAGGCTACACCTTC
CASSTGQGEGYTF
>TRBV11-2|TRBD2|TRBJ2-5|once
TGTGCCAGCAGCTTAGGTGGGGGGGGAGAGACCCAGTACTTC
CASSLGGGGETQYF
>TRBV7-2|-|TRBJ1-6|-
TGTGCCAGCAGCTTAGAGGAGGGTACACCCCTCCACTTT
CASSLEEGTPLHF
>TRBV18|-|TRBJ1-6|-
TGTGCCAGCTCACCGGCAGGCGCGATTAATTCACCCCTCCACTTT
CASSPAGAINSPLHF
>TRBV11-2|-|TRBJ2-5|-
TGTGCCAGCACCCCCCAGGGCCAAGAGACCCAGTACTTC
CASTPQGQETQYF
>TRBV11-2|-|TRBJ1-2|-
TGTGCCAGCAGCTTAGGCGTCCCAGGGCGTGGCTACACCTTC
CASSLGVPGRGYTF
>TRBV5-1|-|TRBJ2-1|-
TGCGCCAGCAGCTTGGGGGAGGAGCAGTTCTTC
CASSLGEEQFF
>TRBV10-3|TRBD2|TRBJ2-5|-
TGTGCCATCAGTGGGAGTGAGCGGGGCGAGGAGACCCAGTACTTC
CAISGSERGEETQYF
>TRBV27|-|TRBJ2-7|once
TGTGCCAGCAGTTTATCGAGGGGGTACGAGCAGTACTTC
CASSLSRGYEQYF
>TRBV27|TRBD1|TRBJ1-5|-
TGTGCCAGCAGTTTGAGTGGACAGGCGAATCAGCCCCAGCATTTT
CASSLSGQANQPQHF
>TRBV23-1|-|TRBJ2-7|once
TGCGCCAGCAGTCAATGGCCCCCGATTTACGAGCAGTACTTC
CASSQWPPIYEQYF
>TRBV7-9|-|TRBJ2-5|-
TGTGCCAGCAGCCCACGACAGGTACAAGAGACCCAGTACTTC
CASSPRQVQETQYF
>TRBV10-3|-|TRBJ1-2|-
TGTGCCATCAGTGAGTCGGGAGGGGTCGACTATGGCTACACCTTC
CAISESGGVDYGYTF
>TRBV21-1|-|TRBJ2-4|-
TGTGCCAGCAGCAAACCCTTAGCCAAAAACATTCAGTACTTC
CASSKPLAKNIQYF
>TRBV9|TRBD1|TRBJ2-2|-
TGTGCCAGCAGCCTCGGGACAGGGGTCACCGGGGAGCTGTTTTTT
CASSLGTGVTGELFF
>TRBV5-4|TRBD1|TRBJ2-5|-
TGTGCCAGCAGCTTGAAGTTGGGACAGCAAGAGACCCAGTACTTC
CASSLKLGQQETQYF
>TRBV5-1|TRBD1|TRBJ2-7|-
TGCGCCAGCAGCCTCGACGCGGGACAGGGTGTCAAGCAGTACTTC
CASSLDAGQGVKQYF
>TRBV14|-|TRBJ2-3|-
TGTGCCAGCAGCCAAGTAAGGGGCTGGTCAGATACGCAGTATTTT
CASSQVRGWSDTQYF
>TRBV7-9|TRBD1|TRBJ1-6|-
TGTGCCAGCAGCCCCGGGGGACAGGGTATGTCACCCCTCCACTTT
CASSPGGQGMSPLHF
>TRBV4-3|-|TRBJ2-3|once
TGCGCCAGCAGCCCTCCGGGTACAGATACGCAGTATTTT
CASSPPGTDTQYF
>TRBV6-5|-|TRBJ2-7|-
TGTGCCAGCAGTCCCCGCTTCGGACAGAAAGCCGAGCAGTACTTC
CASSPRFGQKAEQYF
>TRBV6-1|-|TRBJ2-1|-
TGTGCCAGCAGTGCAGGAGGGGTCTACAATGAGCAGTTCTTC
CASSAGGVYNEQFF
>TRBV5-1|TRBD1|TRBJ2-7|-
TGCGCCAGCAGCTTGGCCCCCCAGGGGGCGAGGGGCGAGCAGTACTTC
CASSLAPQGARGEQYF
>TRBV7-2|TRBD1|TRBJ1-1|-
TGTGCCAGCAGCCTATCGACAGGGCGTTTTACTGAAGCTTTCTTT
CASSLSTGRFTEAFF
>TRBV5-1|TRBD2|TRBJ2-3|-
TGCGCCAGCAGCAAGCTAGCGGGGGGGACAGATACGCAGTATTTT
CASSKLAGGTDTQYF
>TRBV10-3|-|TRBJ2-1|-
TGTGCCATCAGTTATGACAGGAATGAGCAGTTCTTC
CAISYDRNEQFF
>TRBV7-9|-|TRBJ2-7|-
TGTGCCAGCAGCCTATCCTTGGGGGGTTTCGACGAGCAGTACTTC
CASSLSLGGFDEQYF
>TRBV5-1|TRBD1|TRBJ2-2|-
TGCGCCAGCAACCGACAGGGGGGAACCGGGGAGCTGTTTTTT
CASNRQGGTGELFF
>TRBV5-6|TRBD1|TRBJ1-4|many
TGTGCCAGCAGCCAAACGGGACAGGGGGAGGAAAAACTGTTTTTT
CASSQTGQGEEKLFF
>TRBV29-1|TRBD1|TRBJ2-7|few
TGCAGCGCGTTGTTGACAGGGGCCTACGAGCAGTACTTC
CSALLTGAYEQYF
>TRBV19|-|TRBJ1-5|-
TGTGCCAGTAGTATAGAACAGGGTAATCAGCCCCAGAATTTT
CASSIEQGNQPQNF
>TRBV7-7|-|TRBJ2-3|-
TGTGCTAGCAGCTTAGGGCTAGGTGCAGATACGCAGTATTTT
CASSLGLGADTQYF
>TRBV27|TRBD1|TRBJ2-7|-
TGTGCCAGCAGTTTAGGGACAGGGATATACGAGCAGTACTTC
CASSLGTGIYEQYF
>TRBV4-2|TRBD2|TRBJ2-1|-
TGTGCCAGCAGCCAAGTAGAGCGGGGTTCCTACAATGAGCAGTTCTTC
CASSQVERGSYNEQFF
>TRBV27|TRBD1|TRBJ2-1|-
TGTGCCAGCAGTTTACAGGGGGCTAGGGTGAATGAGCAGTTCTTC
CASSLQGARVNEQFF